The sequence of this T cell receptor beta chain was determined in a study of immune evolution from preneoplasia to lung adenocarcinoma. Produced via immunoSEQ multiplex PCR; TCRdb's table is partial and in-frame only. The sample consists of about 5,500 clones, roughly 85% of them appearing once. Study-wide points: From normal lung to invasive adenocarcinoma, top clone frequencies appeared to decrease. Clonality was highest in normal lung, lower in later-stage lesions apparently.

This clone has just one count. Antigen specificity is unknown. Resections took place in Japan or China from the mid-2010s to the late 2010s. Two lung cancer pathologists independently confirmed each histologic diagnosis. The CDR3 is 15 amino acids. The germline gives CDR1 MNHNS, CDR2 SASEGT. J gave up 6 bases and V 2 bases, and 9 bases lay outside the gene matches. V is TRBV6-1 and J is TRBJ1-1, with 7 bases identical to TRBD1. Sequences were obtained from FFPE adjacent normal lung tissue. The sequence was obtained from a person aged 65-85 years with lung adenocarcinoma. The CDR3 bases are TGTGCCAGCAGTGAAAGACAGACAGGGCCAGCTGAAGCTTTCTTT. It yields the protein CASSERQTGPAEAFF.